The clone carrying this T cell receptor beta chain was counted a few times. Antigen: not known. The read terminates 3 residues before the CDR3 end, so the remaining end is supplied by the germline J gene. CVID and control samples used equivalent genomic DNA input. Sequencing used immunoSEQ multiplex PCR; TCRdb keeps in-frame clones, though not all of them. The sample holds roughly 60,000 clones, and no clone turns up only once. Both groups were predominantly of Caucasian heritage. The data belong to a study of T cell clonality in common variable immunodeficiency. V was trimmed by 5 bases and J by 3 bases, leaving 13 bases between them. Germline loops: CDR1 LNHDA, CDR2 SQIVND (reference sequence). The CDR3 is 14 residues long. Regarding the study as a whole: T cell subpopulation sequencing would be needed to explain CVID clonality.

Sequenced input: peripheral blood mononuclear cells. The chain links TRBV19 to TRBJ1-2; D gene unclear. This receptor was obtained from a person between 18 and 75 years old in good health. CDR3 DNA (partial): TGTGCCAGTAGTTTTAGAGGGCCTTACTATGGC. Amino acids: CASSFRGPYYG. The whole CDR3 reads CASSFRGPYYGYTF.